This section outlines one T cell receptor beta chain sequence together with its context. Its antigen is currently not known. No base quality values were provided; no much bigger clone lies one nucleotide off. The donors belonged to the validation cohort of under 150 subjects, which was separate from the approximately 700-subject first cohort. The sample is drawn from a study of cytomegalovirus exposure and HLA in healthy donors (dated by TCRdb to about 2017). Regarding the complete study: A later analysis indicated that the roughly 120 validation repertoires were generated on the platform also employed for the approximately 670 repertoires of the first cohort. To predict cytomegalovirus infection status, the study brought together high-throughput TCR immunosequencing, statistical association of individual TCRs with disease status, and machine learning. The study aimed to test whether signatures of past pathogen exposure could be identified by cataloging public T cell receptors. Besides the first cohort of 500 to 700 subjects, a separate validation cohort made up of roughly 130 different subjects was used. General conclusions and limits of the study: Of the cluster scores, approximately 94% were above 0 in a later analysis, which found that TCRs clustered in the first cohort also tended to co-occur in the roughly 130 validation repertoires. Across donors, most TCR sequences were observed very rarely, whereas some public TCRs were present in many individuals. A total of roughly 160 TCR beta chains were listed by the study as associated with cytomegalovirus. A few of the identified cytomegalovirus-associated TCR beta chains were confirmed in vitro to be specific for cytomegalovirus antigens. Cytomegalovirus status was reported to be diagnosed by the classifier with high specificity and sensitivity in both the original and validation cohorts. A later analysis had no HLA typing for the validation cohort, so co-occurrence there was scored across all 110 or so repertoires. It was suggested by the authors that the approach could potentially be generalized to other disease states and immunological phenotypes.

The library was obtained by the immunoSEQ multiplex PCR assay. Processing in the source paper ran as follows. To diagnose cytomegalovirus status from the catalog of TCR beta chain sequences, a statistical classification framework was built. Not all clones reach the TCRdb copy of this immuneACCESS table, which keeps in-frame sequences only. Checked studies attribute under half of the gap to unresolved V genes and leave the rest unexplained. That table is the source of V, J and clone size, and D and trimming were worked out from the DNA. The sample contains over 45,000 clones, over 90% of them found a single time. The top ten clonotypes cover less than 6% of the sample. CDR1 and CDR2 were assigned from the germline V gene (reference sequence) as LNHDA and SQIVND. V gives up 3 bases and J gives up 8 bases, and the segment between their germline ends measures 11 bases. The CDR3, from cysteine to phenylalanine, totals 13 residues. Only the CDR3 part of the read is kept: 39 bases, read in frame from the first base.

The rearranged chain carries TRBV19 and TRBJ2-1; the D gene is possibly TRBD1, with 5 bases matching. This receptor was taken from a woman aged 18-30 years in good health and CMV-seronegative. Sequencing used PBMCs. The CDR3 region reads CASSIARADEQFF. The base sequence is TGTGCCAGTAGTATCGCCAGGGCCGATGAGCAGTTCTTC.